The source of this T cell receptor beta chain is a study of T cell repertoires in aging, cancer and after chemotherapy. Germline values: CDR1 KGHSH, CDR2 LQKENI. The J segment lost 9 bases and the V segment lost 3 bases, leaving 7 bases of the junction unmatched. The CDR3 runs to 14 residues. Multiplex touch-down PCR with TRB-A/B primers amplified rearranged V-D-J TRB sequences. Using its own MiXCR run on the multiplex PCR reads, TCRdb lists one record per CDR3 protein. This table holds about 1,300 distinct CDR3 sequences, 24% found once. This clonotype is labeled as medium-sized. Peripheral blood genomic DNA, not sorted cells or RNA, was the template.

The receptor was isolated from a human donor in good health. The sample taken for sequencing was blood. The chain couples TRBV18 to TRBJ2-4; 8 bases match TRBD1. The CDR3 spells CASSPDRVKGIQYF. In nucleotides, the CDR3 is TGTGCCAGCTCACCGGACAGGGTGAAAGGCATTCAGTACTTC.